The 20 T cell receptor beta chains below all came from one sample that was sequenced in a study of T cells after yellow fever vaccination. TCRdb ran MiXCR on the 5' RACE reads and lists one entry per CDR3 protein. The table records hundreds of thousands of distinct CDR3 sequences, roughly an eighth of them present only once. Sequenced material: PBMCs, taken on the day of the yellow fever booster vaccination. The receptors shown here come from a young man who received the YFV17D yellow fever vaccine.

The sample holds a few counts of this clonotype. The chain links TRBV20-1 to TRBJ1-2; a weak D match, TRBD1 (5 bases). Germline assignment: CDR1 DFQATT and CDR2 SNEGSKA (reference sequence). The V end lost 7 bases, the J end lost 6 bases, and 15 bases lay between the germline ends. The CDR3 has 12 amino acids. CDR3: CSGQGGINGYTF. Written as DNA, the CDR3 is TGCAGTGGTCAGGGAGGGATTAATGGCTACACCTTC.

The V and J genes are TRBV6-1 and TRBJ2-7; 8 nucleotides agree with TRBD2. Trimming removed 6 bases from V and 0 bases from J; junction bases left unmatched: 7. Germline assignment: CDR1 MNHNS and CDR2 SASEGT. This CDR3 region has 15 residues. The CDR3 DNA reads as TGTGCCAGCAGGAAACTAGCGGAAGACTCCTACGAGCAGTACTTC. Its protein product is CASRKLAEDSYEQYF.

This clonotype was counted between two and nine times. The CDR3 nucleotides are TGTGCCAGCAGCTTGCTCTTTGATGGGACCGAGCAGTACTTC. Amino acid sequence: CASSLLFDGTEQYF. This rearrangement joins TRBV7-8 to TRBJ2-7; D might be TRBD1 or TRBD2, each matching 5 bases. Trimming removed 3 bases at V and 6 bases at J, with 15 bases between. There are 14 residues in the CDR3. From germline, CDR1 is SGHVS and CDR2 FQNEAQ. The entire variable domain, with the rest obtained from reference TRBV7-8 and TRBJ2-7, is as follows: GAGVSQSPRYKVAKRGQDVALRCDPISGHVSLFWYQQALGQGPEFLTYFQNEAQLDKSGLPSDRFFAERPEGSVSTLKIQRTQQEDSAVYLCASSLLFDGTEQYFGPGTRLTVT.

This clonotype was counted at least ten times. The V call is TRBV4-2, the J call TRBJ2-5; unclear D gene. CDR1 is LGHNA and CDR2 is YNFKEQ in the germline V gene. This CDR3 has 11 residues. V lost 5 bases and J 3 bases, leaving 4 bases between the germline ends. The CDR3 DNA follows: TGTGCCAGCAGCGCGGAAGAGACCCAGTACTTC. Translating gives CASSAEETQYF.

The sample holds a few counts of this clonotype. J is TRBJ2-3 and V is TRBV28; D call uncertain. The length of the CDR3 is 16 residues. V gave up 3 bases and J gave up 0 bases, with 13 bases separating them. Germline CDR1 and CDR2: MDHEN and SYDVKM. The DNA for the CDR3 is TGTGCCAGCAGTTTGGTGGGTGCGGAAAGCACAGATACGCAGTATTTT. Protein: CASSLVGAESTDTQYF. Full variable domain (outside the CDR3, taken from reference TRBV28 and TRBJ2-3): DVKVTQSSRYLVKRTGEKVFLECVQDMDHENMFWYRQDPGLGLRLIYFSYDVKMKEKGDIPEGYSVSREKKERFSLILESASTNQTSMYLCASSLVGAESTDTQYFGPGTRLTVL.

This clonotype was seen only a few times. The genes are TRBV20-1 and TRBJ1-2, with TRBD1 as a possible D gene (6 bases). The CDR3 sequence is 14 residues long. CDR1 is DFQATT, CDR2 SNEGSKA, per germline (reference sequence). V was trimmed by 0 bases and J by 2 bases, leaving 10 bases between them. CDR3 loop: CSAREGGRNYGYTF. The DNA for the CDR3 is TGCAGTGCTAGAGAAGGGGGACGGAACTATGGCTACACCTTC.

This clonotype was seen only a few times. The chain links TRBV5-1 to TRBJ2-3; 14 nucleotides agree with TRBD2. Unmatched junction bases numbered 7, after V lost 2 bases and J lost 2 bases. The CDR3 is made up of 18 amino acids. In germline, CDR1 is SGHRS, CDR2 YFSETQ. The CDR3 sequence: CASSFGTSGRSYTDTQYF. CDR3 coding DNA: TGCGCCAGCAGCTTCGGGACTAGCGGGAGAAGTTACACAGATACGCAGTATTTT.

A few counts support this clonotype. V usage is TRBV11-2 and J usage is TRBJ2-7, with D hard to call. From germline, CDR1 is SGHAT and CDR2 FQNNGV. This CDR3 contains 10 residues. Trimming left V 10 bases short and J 5 bases short, with 9 bases between. CDR3 sequence (DNA): TGTGCCACCGATCCCCACGAGCAGTACTTC. Its translation: CATDPHEQYF.

This clonotype was seen a few times. The chain couples TRBV20-1 to TRBJ2-7; tentatively, D is TRBD2 (6 bases). V lost 4 bases, J lost 2 bases, and 15 bases lay in between. The CDR3 has 14 residues. Germline loops: CDR1 DFQATT, CDR2 SNEGSKA (reference sequence). CDR3 sequence: CSAKGTSTPYEQYF. The CDR3 DNA reads as TGCAGTGCTAAAGGGACTTCCACCCCCTACGAGCAGTACTTC.

The chain links TRBV19 to TRBJ1-1; TRBD1 matches 7 bases. The CDR3 length is 15 residues. V shed 3 bases and J 0 bases; nucleotides not matched to a gene: 4. Germline lookup yields CDR1 LNHDA and CDR2 SQIVND (reference sequence). The CDR3 is CASSILGQLNTEAFF. CDR3 coding DNA: TGTGCCAGTAGTATCTTGGGACAGTTGAACACTGAAGCTTTCTTT.

The V and J genes are TRBV20-1 and TRBJ2-1, with TRBD2 as a possible D gene (5 bases). Germline-derived CDR1 and CDR2 are DFQATT and SNEGSKA (reference sequence). The CDR3 extends over 14 amino acids. V was cut by 2 bases and J by 4 bases, with 12 bases left in between. CDR3 DNA sequence: TGCAGTGCTAGACCCCCCAGAGGGTACAATGAGCAGTTCTTC. Its protein is CSARPPRGYNEQFF.

This chain joins TRBV7-9 and TRBJ2-1, with D possibly being TRBD1 or TRBD2 (5 bases each). Trimming left V 5 bases short and J 10 bases short, with 15 bases between. Germline loops: CDR1 SEHNR, CDR2 FQNEAQ (reference sequence). The CDR3 covers 13 residues. The CDR3: CASSMPGPGEQFF. In DNA, the CDR3 is TGTGCCAGCAGCATGCCAGGGCCGGGGGAGCAGTTCTTC.

The gene calls are TRBV4-3 and TRBJ2-7; 9 bases fit TRBD2. The CDR3 length is 15 residues. Per the germline V gene, CDR1 is LGHNA and CDR2 is YSLEER. V shed 1 base and J 3 bases; nucleotides not matched to a gene: 4. CDR3 DNA: TGCGCCAGCAGCCAAGGCCCTAGCGGGAACTACGAGCAGTACTTC. This sequence encodes CASSQGPSGNYEQYF.

This clonotype showed up just a few times. The chain has TRBV19 and TRBJ2-1, with TRBD2 as a possible D gene (5 bases). Germline loops: CDR1 LNHDA, CDR2 SQIVND (reference sequence). The CDR3 is made up of 14 amino acids. The V gene lost 5 bases and the J gene lost 9 bases, with 17 bases spanning the gap. The CDR3 DNA is TGTGCCAGTAGTCCGGAGAGGCGGGCGAGTGAGCAGTTCTTC. Its translation: CASSPERRASEQFF.

The gene calls are TRBV29-1 and TRBJ2-2; 14 positions match TRBD2. V was clipped by 4 bases and J by 6 bases; unmatched bases: 7. CDR3 length: 16 residues. Germline assignment: CDR1 SQVTM and CDR2 ANQGSEA. This chain's CDR3 is CSVVEGLAGASGELFF. The DNA of the CDR3 is TGCAGCGTTGTTGAGGGACTAGCGGGAGCCTCCGGGGAGCTGTTTTTT.

The DNA of the CDR3 is TGCAGTGCTGGCGGGCGATACAATGAGCAGTTCTTC. It translates to CSAGGRYNEQFF. The rearrangement uses TRBV20-1 and TRBJ2-1; perhaps TRBD2 as D (5 bases). The CDR3 length is 12 residues. Germline CDR1 reads DFQATT; CDR2 reads SNEGSKA (reference sequence). V shed 5 bases and J shed 4 bases, with 9 bases lying between them.

Only a few counts were recorded for this clonotype. J is TRBJ2-5 and V is TRBV27; D tentatively reads TRBD1 or TRBD2 (5 bases each). This CDR3 spans 14 amino acids. V was cut by 5 bases and J by 3 bases, with 13 bases left in between. The germline CDR1 and CDR2 sequences are MNHEY and SMNVEV (reference sequence). Here the CDR3 DNA reads TGTGCCAGCAGTCCCGGGGCAATCGAAGAGACCCAGTACTTC. Translated, it gives CASSPGAIEETQYF.

This clonotype came up a few times. J is TRBJ2-2 and V is TRBV4-3, with D hard to call. CDR1 is LGHNA and CDR2 is YSLEER in the germline V gene. Trimming stripped 0 bases from V and 5 bases from J, with 13 bases between. The CDR3 is 16 amino acids. In nucleotides, the CDR3 is TGCGCCAGCAGCCAAGATCACCGGGCCCTTACCGGGGAGCTGTTTTTT. Translation: CASSQDHRALTGELFF.

The chain carries TRBV6-5 and TRBJ1-1, with 7 bases lining up with TRBD1. V lost 2 bases, J lost 1 base, and 4 bases stayed unmatched. This CDR3 region has 15 residues. Germline CDR1 MNHEY, CDR2 SVGAGI. CDR3 amino acids: CASSYTGAGNTEAFF. CDR3 in DNA: TGTGCCAGCAGTTACACAGGGGCGGGGAACACTGAAGCTTTCTTT.

This clonotype was found a few times. The chain employs TRBV21-1 and TRBJ2-4. TRBV21-1 is assigned pseudogene status. The CDR3 extends over 19 amino acids. CDR3 nucleotide sequence: TGTGCCAGCAGCAAAGGACGCCGCGGCATCATCCGGGCCAAAAACATTCAGTACTTC. Residues: CASSKGRRGIIRAKNIQYF.